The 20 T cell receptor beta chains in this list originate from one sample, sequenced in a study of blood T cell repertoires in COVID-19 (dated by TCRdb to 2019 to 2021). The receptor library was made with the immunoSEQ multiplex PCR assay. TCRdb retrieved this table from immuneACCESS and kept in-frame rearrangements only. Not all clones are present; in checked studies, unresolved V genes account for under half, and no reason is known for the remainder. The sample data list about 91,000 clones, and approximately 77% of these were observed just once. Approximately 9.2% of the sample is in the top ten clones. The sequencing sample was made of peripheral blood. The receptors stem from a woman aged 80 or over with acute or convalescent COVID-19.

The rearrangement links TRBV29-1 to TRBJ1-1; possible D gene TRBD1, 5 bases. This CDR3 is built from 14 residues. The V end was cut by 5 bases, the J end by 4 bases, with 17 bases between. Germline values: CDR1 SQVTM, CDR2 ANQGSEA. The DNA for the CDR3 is TGCAGCGTTTACTTCAGGGCCACCTTCACTGAAGCTTTCTTT. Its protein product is CSVYFRATFTEAFF.

CDR3 nucleotides: TGTGCCAGCAGCTTGACGGGCACAGATACGCAGTATTTT. Amino acid sequence: CASSLTGTDTQYF. The gene calls are TRBV5-6 and TRBJ2-3; no firm D call. CDR1 and CDR2 from the germline V gene are SGHDT and YYEEEE. The V end was cut by 1 base, the J end by 1 base, with 4 bases between. The CDR3 spans 13 residues.

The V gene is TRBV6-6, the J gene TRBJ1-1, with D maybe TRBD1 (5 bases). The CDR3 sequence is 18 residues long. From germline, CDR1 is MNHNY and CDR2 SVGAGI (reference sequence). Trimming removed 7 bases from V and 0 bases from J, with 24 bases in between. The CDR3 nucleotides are TGTGCCAGCACTCGACCCCAGGCAGGGCTAAATTTGAACACTGAAGCTTTCTTT. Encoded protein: CASTRPQAGLNLNTEAFF.

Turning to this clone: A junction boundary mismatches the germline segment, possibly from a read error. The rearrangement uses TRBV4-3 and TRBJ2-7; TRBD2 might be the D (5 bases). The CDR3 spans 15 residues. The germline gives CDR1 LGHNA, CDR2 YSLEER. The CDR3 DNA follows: TGCGCCAGCAGCCGGGAGAGGCTGGGTTCCTACCAGCAGTACTTC. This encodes CASSRERLGSYQQYF.

The CDR3: CASSQDPWTGGWEFF. CDR3 bases: TGCGCCAGCAGCCAAGATCCTTGGACAGGGGGGTGGGAGTTCTTC. The chain joins TRBV4-1 to TRBJ2-1; 10 bases are shared with TRBD1. CDR1 and CDR2 (germline): MGHRA, YSYEKL. The CDR3 loop spans 15 amino acids. V trimming: 0 bases; J trimming: 14 bases; junction bases outside the gene matches: 10.

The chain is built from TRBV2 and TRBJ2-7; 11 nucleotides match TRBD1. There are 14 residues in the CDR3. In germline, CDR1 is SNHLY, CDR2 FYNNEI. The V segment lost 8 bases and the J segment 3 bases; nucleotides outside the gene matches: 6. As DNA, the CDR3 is TGTGCCAGCGAGCAGGGACAGGGGGGCTACGAGCAGTACTTC. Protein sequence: CASEQGQGGYEQYF.

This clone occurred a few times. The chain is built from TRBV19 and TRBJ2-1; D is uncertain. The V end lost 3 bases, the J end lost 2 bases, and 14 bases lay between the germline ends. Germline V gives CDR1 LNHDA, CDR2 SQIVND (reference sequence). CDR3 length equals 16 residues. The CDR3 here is CASSISLGSTYNEQFF. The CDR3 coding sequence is TGTGCCAGTAGTATCTCTCTGGGTAGCACCTACAATGAGCAGTTCTTC.

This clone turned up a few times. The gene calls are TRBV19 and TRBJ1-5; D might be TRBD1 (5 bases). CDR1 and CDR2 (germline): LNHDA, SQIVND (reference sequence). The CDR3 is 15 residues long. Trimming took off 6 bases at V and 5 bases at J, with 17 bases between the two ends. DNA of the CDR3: TGTGCCAGTAGGGTGGGGGGACCAGGGTATCAGCCCCAGCATTTT. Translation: CASRVGGPGYQPQHF.

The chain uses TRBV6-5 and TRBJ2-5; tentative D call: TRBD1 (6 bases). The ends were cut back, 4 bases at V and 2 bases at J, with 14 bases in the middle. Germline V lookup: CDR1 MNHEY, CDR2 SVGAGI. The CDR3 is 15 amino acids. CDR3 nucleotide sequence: TGTGCCAGCAGTTGGGGGCGACAGAGACAAGAGACCCAGTACTTC. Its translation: CASSWGRQRQETQYF.

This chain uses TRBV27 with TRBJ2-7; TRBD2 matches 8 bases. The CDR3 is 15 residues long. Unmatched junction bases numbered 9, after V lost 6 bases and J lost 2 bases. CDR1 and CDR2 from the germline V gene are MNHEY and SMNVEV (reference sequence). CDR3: CASSHRGGTTYEQYF. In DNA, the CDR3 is TGTGCCAGCAGCCACCGGGGGGGCACAACCTACGAGCAGTACTTC.

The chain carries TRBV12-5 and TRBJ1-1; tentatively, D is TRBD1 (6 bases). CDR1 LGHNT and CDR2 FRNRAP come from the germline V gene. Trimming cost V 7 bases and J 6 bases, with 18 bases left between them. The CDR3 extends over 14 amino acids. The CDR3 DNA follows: TGTGCTAGTGCCGTGGACAGTAAAGCGGCTGAAGCTTTCTTT. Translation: CASAVDSKAAEAFF. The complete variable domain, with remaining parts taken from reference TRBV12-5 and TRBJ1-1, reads DARVTQTPRHKVTEMGQEVTMRCQPILGHNTVFWYRQTMMQGLELLAYFRNRAPLDDSGMPKDRFSAEMPDATLATLKIQPSEPRDSAVYFCASAVDSKAAEAFFGQGTRLTVV.

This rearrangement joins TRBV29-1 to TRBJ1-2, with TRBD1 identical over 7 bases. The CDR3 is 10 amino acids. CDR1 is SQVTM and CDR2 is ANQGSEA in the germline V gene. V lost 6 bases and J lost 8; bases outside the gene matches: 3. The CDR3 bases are TGCAGCGTCGAACAGGGGGGCTACACCTTC. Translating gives CSVEQGGYTF.

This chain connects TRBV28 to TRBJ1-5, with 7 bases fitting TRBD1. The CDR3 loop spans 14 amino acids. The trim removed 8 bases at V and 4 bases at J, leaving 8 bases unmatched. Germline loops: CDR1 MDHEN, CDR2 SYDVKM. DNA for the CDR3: TGTGCCAGCGCAACGATGACAGGGAATCAGCCCCAGCATTTT. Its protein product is CASATMTGNQPQHF.

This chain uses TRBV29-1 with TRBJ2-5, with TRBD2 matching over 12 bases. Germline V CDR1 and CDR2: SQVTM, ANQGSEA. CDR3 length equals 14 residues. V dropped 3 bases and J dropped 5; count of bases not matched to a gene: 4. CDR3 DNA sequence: TGCAGCGTTGATGGACTAGCGGGGTACGAGACCCAGTACTTC. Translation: CSVDGLAGYETQYF. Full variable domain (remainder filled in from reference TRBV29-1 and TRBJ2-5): SAVISQKPSRDICQRGTSLTIQCQVDSQVTMMFWYRQQPGQSLTLIATANQGSEATYESGFVIDKFPISRPNLTFSTLTVSNMSPEDSSIYLCSVDGLAGYETQYFGPGTRLLVL.

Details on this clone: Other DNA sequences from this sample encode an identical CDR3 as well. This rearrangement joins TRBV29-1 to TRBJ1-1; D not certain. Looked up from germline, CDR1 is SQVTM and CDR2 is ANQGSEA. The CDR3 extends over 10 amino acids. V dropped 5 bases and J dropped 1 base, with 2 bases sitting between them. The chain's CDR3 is CSVQNTEAFF. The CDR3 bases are TGCAGCGTTCAGAACACTGAAGCTTTCTTT.

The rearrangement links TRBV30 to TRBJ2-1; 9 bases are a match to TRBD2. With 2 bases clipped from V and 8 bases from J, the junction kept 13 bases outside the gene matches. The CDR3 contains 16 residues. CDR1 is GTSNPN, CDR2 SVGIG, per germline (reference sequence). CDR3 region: CAWSRARAGGLYEQFF. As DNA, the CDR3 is TGTGCCTGGAGTAGGGCCAGGGCGGGGGGGCTCTATGAGCAGTTCTTC.

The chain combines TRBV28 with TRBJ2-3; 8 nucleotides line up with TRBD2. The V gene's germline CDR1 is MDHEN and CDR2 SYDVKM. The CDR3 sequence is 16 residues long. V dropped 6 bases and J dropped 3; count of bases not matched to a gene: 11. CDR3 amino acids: CASSPGLAGRTDTQYF. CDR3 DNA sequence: TGTGCCAGCAGCCCCGGGTTAGCGGGGCGGACAGATACGCAGTATTTT.

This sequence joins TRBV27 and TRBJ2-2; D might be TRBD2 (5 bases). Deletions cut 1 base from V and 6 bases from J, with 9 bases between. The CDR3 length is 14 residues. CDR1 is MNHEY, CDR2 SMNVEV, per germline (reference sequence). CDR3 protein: CASSLFRGSGELFF. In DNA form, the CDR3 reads TGTGCCAGCAGTTTATTCCGGGGATCCGGGGAGCTGTTTTTT.

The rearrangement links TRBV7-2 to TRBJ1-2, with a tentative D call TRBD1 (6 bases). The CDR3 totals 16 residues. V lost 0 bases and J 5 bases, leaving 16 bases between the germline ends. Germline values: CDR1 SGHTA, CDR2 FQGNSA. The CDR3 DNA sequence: TGTGCCAGCAGCTTAGCCCCCAGCAGGGGAATGTATGGCTACACCTTC. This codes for CASSLAPSRGMYGYTF.

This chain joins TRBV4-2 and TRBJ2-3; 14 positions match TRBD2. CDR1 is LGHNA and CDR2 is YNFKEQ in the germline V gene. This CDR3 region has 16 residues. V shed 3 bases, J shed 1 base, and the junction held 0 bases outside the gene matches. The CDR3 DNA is TGTGCCAGCAGCCAGACTAGCGGGGGGGGCACAGATACGCAGTATTTT. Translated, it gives CASSQTSGGGTDTQYF.